Given below is one T cell receptor (beta chain) in context. No antigen is known for it. Primers: 60 Vbeta forward and 13 Jbeta reverse. Produced via immunoSEQ multiplex PCR; TCRdb's table is partial and in-frame only. Here the sample spans roughly 130,000 clones, around two thirds being singletons. Trimming took 2 bases from V and 5 from J, leaving 16 bases between them. The CDR3 extends over 15 amino acids. The V gene's germline CDR1 is SGHDT and CDR2 YYEEEE. The sample comes from a study of cytomegalovirus exposure and HLA in healthy donors. About the study: Caucasian-associated ancestry cluster membership applied to about 77% of over 350 genotyped donors. Study observations and caveats: Presence/absence analyses rested on an assumption that sequencing depth was roughly uniform across donors. CMV antigen specificity was confirmed in vitro for a few CMV-associated chains. Analysis was performed later, and it showed HLA-associated TCR beta chains to be more clonally expanded than equally common others.

Sequenced material: PBMCs. The clonotype originates from a human donor in good health. The chain has TRBV5-6 and TRBJ1-1, with D perhaps TRBD1 (5 bases). Written as DNA, the CDR3 is TGTGCCAGCAGCTTCCAGGGCAGGAGTAGGACTGAAGCTTTCTTT. Its translation is CASSFQGRSRTEAFF.